The 19 T cell receptor beta chains below come from one sample, sequenced in a study of cytomegalovirus exposure and HLA in healthy donors. Researchers ran the PCR with 60 Vbeta and 13 Jbeta primers. TCRdb keeps only in-frame clones here, not all; method: immunoSEQ multiplex PCR. The sample has some 75,000 clones; the top ten hold about 0.76%. The sequenced sample was PBMCs. All receptors come from a boy aged 5-17 years in good health and CMV-seronegative.

The V call is TRBV2, the J call TRBJ2-7; possible D gene TRBD2, 6 bases. The V end was cut by 4 bases, the J end by 2 bases, with 18 bases between. The CDR3 covers 16 residues. The V gene's germline CDR1 is SNHLY and CDR2 FYNNEI. CDR3 in DNA: TGTGCCAGCAGTGTACTCCCACTCGGGGGAACCTACGAGCAGTACTTC. Translated, it gives CASSVLPLGGTYEQYF. Combining the CDR3 with reference TRBV2 and TRBJ2-7 gives the whole variable domain EPEVTQTPSHQVTQMGQEVILRCVPISNHLYFYWYRQILGQKVEFLVSFYNNEISEKSEIFDDQFSVERPDGSNFTLKIRSTKLEDSAMYFCASSVLPLGGTYEQYFGPGTRLTVT.

The V call is TRBV30, the J call TRBJ1-3; no reliable D call. This CDR3 comprises 15 residues. Germline V lookup: CDR1 GTSNPN, CDR2 SVGIG (reference sequence). The V gene lost 0 bases and the J gene lost 0 bases, with 9 bases spanning the gap. The chain's CDR3 is CAWSVVRNSGNTIYF. The DNA of the CDR3 is TGTGCCTGGAGTGTCGTGAGGAACTCTGGAAACACCATATATTTT.

The chain couples TRBV6-1 to TRBJ1-2; D not certain. CDR1 is MNHNS, CDR2 SASEGT, per germline. CDR3 length: 14 amino acids. The germline V and J ends were trimmed by 1 base and 4 bases, with 10 bases remaining between them. The CDR3 sequence: CASSEVAGVYGYTF. In nucleotides, the CDR3 is TGTGCCAGCAGTGAAGTGGCAGGCGTCTATGGCTACACCTTC.

The J gene is TRBJ1-1, the V gene TRBV27; 8 bases align to TRBD1. Unmatched junction bases numbered 9, after V lost 6 bases and J lost 0 bases. The CDR3 is 16 residues long. The germline gives CDR1 MNHEY, CDR2 SMNVEV (reference sequence). The CDR3 nucleotides are TGTGCCAGCAGAACCCTGGGACAGGCAATGAACACTGAAGCTTTCTTT. This gives the protein CASRTLGQAMNTEAFF.

J is TRBJ2-3 and V is TRBV5-4; TRBD2 might be the D (6 bases). The CDR3 consists of 13 residues. Trimming took 5 bases from V and 5 from J, leaving 12 bases between them. In germline, CDR1 is SGHNT, CDR2 YYREEE (reference sequence). The CDR3 protein is CASRLADEDTQYF. The CDR3, as DNA: TGTGCCAGCAGGTTAGCGGATGAAGATACGCAGTATTTT.

The chain recombines TRBV14 with TRBJ2-1; perhaps TRBD1 as D (7 bases). V gave up 4 bases and J gave up 8 bases, with 21 bases separating them. This CDR3 has 16 residues. In germline, CDR1 is SGHDN, CDR2 FVKESK. The CDR3 here is CASSRLTGRLGDEQFF. The CDR3 bases are TGTGCCAGCAGCCGCCTGACAGGGAGACTAGGGGATGAGCAGTTCTTC.

V and J are TRBV19 and TRBJ2-5, with 8 bases identical to TRBD2. The CDR3 is 15 amino acids. Germline trimming cut 1 base from V and 0 bases from J; bases unmatched to any gene: 1. Germline loops: CDR1 LNHDA, CDR2 SQIVND (reference sequence). CDR3 amino acids: CASSIGGGYQETQYF. The CDR3 DNA reads as TGTGCCAGTAGTATAGGCGGGGGGTACCAAGAGACCCAGTACTTC. Full variable domain (outside the CDR3, taken from reference TRBV19 and TRBJ2-5): DGGITQSPKYLFRKEGQNVTLSCEQNLNHDAMYWYRQDPGQGLRLIYYSQIVNDFQKGDIAEGYSVSREKKESFPLTVTSAQKNPTAFYLCASSIGGGYQETQYFGPGTRLLVL.

The rearrangement links TRBV10-3 to TRBJ1-1; D unresolved. The CDR3 has 12 amino acids. The V and J ends lost 6 bases and 1 base respectively, with 6 bases between them. Germline V gives CDR1 ENHRY, CDR2 SYGVKD. The CDR3 spells CAISRGNTEAFF. DNA of the CDR3: TGTGCCATCAGCCGGGGGAACACTGAAGCTTTCTTT.

This chain uses TRBV6-6 with TRBJ2-7; 9 bases match TRBD2. The CDR3 loop spans 16 amino acids. Germline CDR1 is MNHNY and CDR2 is SVGAGI (reference sequence). J gave up 1 base and V 2 bases, and 6 bases lay outside the gene matches. The DNA of the CDR3 is TGTGCCAGCAGTTACGATAGCGGGAGTGGGTCCTACGAGCAGTACTTC. Translating it yields CASSYDSGSGSYEQYF.

V gene TRBV7-9 combines with J gene TRBJ2-1; 7 bases are shared with TRBD2. V was clipped by 1 base and J by 2 bases; unmatched bases: 8. The CDR3 is made up of 17 amino acids. The germline gives CDR1 SEHNR, CDR2 FQNEAQ (reference sequence). CDR3 coding DNA: TGTGCCAGCAGCTTAGGTTTAGCTAGCGGACCCTACAATGAGCAGTTCTTC. Residues: CASSLGLASGPYNEQFF.

The chain joins TRBV5-1 to TRBJ2-3; TRBD2 aligns across 13 bases. After removal of 2 bases from V and 5 bases from J, the junction contained 5 bases not matched to a gene. This CDR3 region has 16 residues. Looked up from germline, CDR1 is SGHRS and CDR2 is YFSETQ. CDR3 amino acids: CASSLRTSGSGDTQYF. The CDR3 DNA is TGCGCCAGCAGCTTAAGGACTAGCGGGAGTGGAGATACGCAGTATTTT.

The chain joins TRBV11-2 to TRBJ1-4; D possibly corresponds to TRBD1 (5 bases). This CDR3 contains 15 residues. The germline CDR1 and CDR2 sequences are SGHAT and FQNNGV. V lost 1 base and J 7 bases, leaving 13 bases between the germline ends. The CDR3 DNA follows: TGTGCCAGCAGCTTAGTTCGGACACATGGTGAAAAACTGTTTTTT. Encoded protein: CASSLVRTHGEKLFF.

This chain links TRBV12-1 with TRBJ2-1; the table's D call TRBD2 went unverified against the DNA. TRBV12-1 is assigned pseudogene status. The CDR3 spans 15 residues. CDR3 coding DNA: TGTGCCAGCAGCTTTAACGGGGGGACCGACAATGAGCAGTTCTTC. Its protein is CASSFNGGTDNEQFF.

The chain carries TRBV6-5 and TRBJ1-5; possibly TRBD1 for D (6 bases). Looked up from germline, CDR1 is MNHEY and CDR2 is SVGAGI. The CDR3 has 13 residues. V was clipped by 6 bases and J by 9 bases, with 15 bases between them. The CDR3 bases are TGTGCCAGCAGCCGGGACATAAGCCGGCCCCAGCATTTT. Protein sequence: CASSRDISRPQHF.

This sequence joins TRBV7-2 and TRBJ1-1, with 9 bases identical to TRBD1. V was pared by 6 bases and J by 3 bases, with 5 bases of the junction left unmatched. The CDR3 runs to 14 residues. Per the germline V gene, CDR1 is SGHTA and CDR2 is FQGNSA. The CDR3 region has the DNA TGTGCCAGCAGTATACAGGGGGCGGACACTGAAGCTTTCTTT. It yields the protein CASSIQGADTEAFF.

The chain uses TRBV27 and TRBJ2-1, with TRBD1 as a possible D gene (6 bases). The V end was cut by 11 bases, the J end by 0 bases, with 17 bases between. This CDR3 spans 15 amino acids. Germline V gives CDR1 MNHEY, CDR2 SMNVEV (reference sequence). DNA for the CDR3: TGTGCCGCCCAGCGGCAGGGGAGCTCCTACAATGAGCAGTTCTTC. Protein product: CAAQRQGSSYNEQFF.

V gene TRBV30 combines with J gene TRBJ1-5; D is uncertain. V dropped 2 bases and J dropped 0 bases, with 11 bases sitting between them. Germline V gene lookup returns CDR1 GTSNPN and CDR2 SVGIG (reference sequence). The CDR3 consists of 15 residues. This CDR3 is CAWSIEVSSNQPQHF. DNA for the CDR3: TGTGCCTGGAGTATTGAGGTTTCTAGCAATCAGCCCCAGCATTTT.

The chain employs TRBV7-9 and TRBJ1-1; 8 nucleotides agree with TRBD1. The junction had 6 bases not matched to a gene; V was cut back by 6 bases and J by 0 bases. The CDR3 consists of 15 residues. Germline V gene data show CDR1 as SEHNR and CDR2 as FQNEAQ (reference sequence). Written as DNA, the CDR3 is TGTGCCAGCAGTCCCGGGACAGGAATGAACACTGAAGCTTTCTTT. As protein: CASSPGTGMNTEAFF.

The chain recombines TRBV12-5 with TRBJ1-1; D possibly corresponds to TRBD1 (5 bases). CDR1 and CDR2 (germline): LGHNT, FRNRAP. This CDR3 region has 12 residues. Trimming shortened V by 1 base and J by 7 bases, and 7 bases separated the two germline ends. The CDR3 sequence: CASGLGQNEAFF. CDR3 DNA: TGTGCTAGTGGTTTGGGACAGAATGAAGCTTTCTTT.